The subject of this entry is one T cell receptor (beta chain). The sample originates from a study of CD8+CD57+ T cells in acquired aplastic anemia. As for the study in general: The study obtained an average of approximately 3 ug of DNA from sorted CD4+ and CD8+ cells. For CD4+ cells, healthy donors had an average of around 9.9 million reads.

Genomic DNA templated the TCR beta VDJ and CDR3 profiling. From the reads, TCRdb called clonotypes with MiXCR, one entry per CDR3 protein. The table lists around 50,000 distinct CDR3 sequences, around 69% of them singletons. Germline V gene data show CDR1 as DFQATT and CDR2 as SNEGSKA (reference sequence). This CDR3 contains 15 residues. Losses at the gene ends were 2 bases for V and 6 bases for J; bases not matched to a gene: 5. The sample taken for sequencing was sorted CD4+, CD8+, or CD8+CD57+ T cells (not recorded which) from PBMCs. The rearrangement uses TRBV20-1 and TRBJ1-6, with 9 positions matching TRBD1. This TCR derives from a human donor in good health, serving as a control. Here the CDR3 reads CSARLPGQGNSPLHF. In nucleotides, the CDR3 is TGCAGTGCTAGACTACCGGGACAGGGTAATTCACCCCTCCACTTT.